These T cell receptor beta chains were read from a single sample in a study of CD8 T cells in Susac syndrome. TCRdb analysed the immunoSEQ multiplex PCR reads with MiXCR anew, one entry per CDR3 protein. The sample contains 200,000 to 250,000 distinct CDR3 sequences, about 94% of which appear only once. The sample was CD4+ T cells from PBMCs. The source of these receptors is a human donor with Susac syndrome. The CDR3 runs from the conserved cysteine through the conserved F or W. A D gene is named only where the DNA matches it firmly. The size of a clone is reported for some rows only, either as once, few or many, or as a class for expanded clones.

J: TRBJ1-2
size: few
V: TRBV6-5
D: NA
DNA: TGTGCCAGCAGTTACTCGAGAGGGGGTGGCTACACCTTC
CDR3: CASSYSRGGGYTF

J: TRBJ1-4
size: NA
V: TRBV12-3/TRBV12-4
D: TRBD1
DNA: TGTGCCAGCAGTTTAGACAGGGGGGCTAATGAAAAACTGTTTTTT
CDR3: CASSLDRGANEKLFF

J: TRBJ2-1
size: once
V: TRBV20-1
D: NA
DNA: TGCAGTGCTAGTAAACGGATGATCTCCTACAATGAGCAGTTCTTC
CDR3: CSASKRMISYNEQFF

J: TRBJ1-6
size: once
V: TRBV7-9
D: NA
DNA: TGTGCCAGCAGCTCCTACAGGGACCTCTATAATTCACCCCTCCACTTT
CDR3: CASSSYRDLYNSPLHF

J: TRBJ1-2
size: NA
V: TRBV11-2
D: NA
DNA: TGTGCCAGCAGCTTATCCCTCGGAGGTGGCTATGGCTACACCTTC
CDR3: CASSLSLGGGYGYTF

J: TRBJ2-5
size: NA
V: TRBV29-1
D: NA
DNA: TGCAGCGCCGACGTAGGGGCAGGAGAGACCCAGTACTTC
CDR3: CSADVGAGETQYF

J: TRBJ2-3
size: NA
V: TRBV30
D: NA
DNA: TGTGCCTGGAAGGCAGCAGATACGCAGTATTTT
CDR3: CAWKAADTQYF

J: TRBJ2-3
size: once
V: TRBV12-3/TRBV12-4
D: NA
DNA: TGTGCCAGCAGTTTTAAGGGCGCAGATACGCAGTATTTT
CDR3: CASSFKGADTQYF

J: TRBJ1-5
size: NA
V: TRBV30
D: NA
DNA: TGTGCCTGGAGTGCGCAGCGTGTGAATCAGCCCCAGCATTTT
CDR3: CAWSAQRVNQPQHF

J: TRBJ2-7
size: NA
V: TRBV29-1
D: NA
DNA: TGCAGCGTCAAGGCGGGACAGAGCTACGAGCAGTACTTC
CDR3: CSVKAGQSYEQYF